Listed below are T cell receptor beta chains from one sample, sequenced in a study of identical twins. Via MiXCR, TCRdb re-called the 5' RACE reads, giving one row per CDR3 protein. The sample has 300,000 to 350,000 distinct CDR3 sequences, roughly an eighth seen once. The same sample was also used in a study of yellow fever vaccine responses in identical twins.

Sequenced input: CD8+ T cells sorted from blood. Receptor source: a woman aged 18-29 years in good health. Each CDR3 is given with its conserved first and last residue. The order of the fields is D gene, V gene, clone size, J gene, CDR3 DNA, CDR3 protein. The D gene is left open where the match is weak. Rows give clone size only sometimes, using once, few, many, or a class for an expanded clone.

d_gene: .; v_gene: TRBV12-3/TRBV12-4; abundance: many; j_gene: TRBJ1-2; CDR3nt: TGTGCCAGCAGTTCCACACAGGGTGGGGGCTACACCTTC; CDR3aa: CASSSTQGGGYTF
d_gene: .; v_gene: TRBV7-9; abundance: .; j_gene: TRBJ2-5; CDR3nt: TGTGCCAGCAGCTTAGGGGACTGGTCCCAAGAGACCCAGTACTTC; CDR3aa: CASSLGDWSQETQYF
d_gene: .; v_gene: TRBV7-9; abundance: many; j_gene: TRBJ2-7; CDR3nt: TGTGCCAGCAGCTTCATACAAGGGGGGGCAGACGAGCAGTACTTC; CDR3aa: CASSFIQGGADEQYF
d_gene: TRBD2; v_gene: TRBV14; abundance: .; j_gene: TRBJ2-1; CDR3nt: TGTGCCAGCAGCCAAAGCGGTAGGCGGGAGGGCCTCGATGAGCAGTTCTTC; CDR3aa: CASSQSGRREGLDEQFF
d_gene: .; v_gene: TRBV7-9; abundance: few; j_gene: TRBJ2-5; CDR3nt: TGTGCCAGCAGCCCCGTAGTTTTAATGGAAATCCAAGAGACCCAGTACTTC; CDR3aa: CASSPVVLMEIQETQYF
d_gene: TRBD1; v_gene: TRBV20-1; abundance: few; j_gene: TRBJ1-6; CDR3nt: TGCAGTGCTAGAGATCCTCTTAAGGGACAGGTTAATTCACCCCTCCACTTT; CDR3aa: CSARDPLKGQVNSPLHF
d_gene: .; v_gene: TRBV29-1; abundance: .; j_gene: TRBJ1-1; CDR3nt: TGCAGCGTTGAAAAGGGTCTGGACGCGAACACTGAAGCTTTCTTT; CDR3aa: CSVEKGLDANTEAFF
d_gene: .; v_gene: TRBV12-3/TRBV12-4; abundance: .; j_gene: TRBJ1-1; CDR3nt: TGTGCCAGCACCGGGCCCCAGGGTCCTGAAGCTTTCTTT; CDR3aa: CASTGPQGPEAFF
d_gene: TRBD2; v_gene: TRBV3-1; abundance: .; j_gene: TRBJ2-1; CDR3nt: TGTGCCAGCAGCTCCACACTAGCGGGAGCCTACAATGAGCAGTTCTTC; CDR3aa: CASSSTLAGAYNEQFF
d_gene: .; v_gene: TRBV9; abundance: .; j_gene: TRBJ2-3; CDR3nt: TGTGCCAGCAGCGTAGGAGTGGGGGCAGATACGCAGTATTTT; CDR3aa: CASSVGVGADTQYF
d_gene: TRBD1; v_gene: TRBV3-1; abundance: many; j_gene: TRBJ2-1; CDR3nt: TGTGCCAGCAGCCACCGGGACAGATACAATGAGCAGTTCTTC; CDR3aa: CASSHRDRYNEQFF
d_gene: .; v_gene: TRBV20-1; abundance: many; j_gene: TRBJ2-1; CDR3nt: TGCAGTGCTAGAGAGACGGAAAATGAGCAGTTCTTC; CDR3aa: CSARETENEQFF
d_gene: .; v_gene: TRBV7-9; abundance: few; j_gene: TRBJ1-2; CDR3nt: TGTGCCAGCAGCCCAGAAGGGTGGGGCTACACCTTC; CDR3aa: CASSPEGWGYTF
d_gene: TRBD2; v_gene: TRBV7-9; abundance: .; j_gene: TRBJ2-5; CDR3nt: TGTGCCAGCAGCACGAGCGGGGGGACACAAGAGACCCAGTACTTC; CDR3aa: CASSTSGGTQETQYF
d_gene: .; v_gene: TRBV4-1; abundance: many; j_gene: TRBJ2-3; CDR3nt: TGCGCCAGCAGCCAAGATGCGCCCACCAGCACAGATACGCAGTATTTT; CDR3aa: CASSQDAPTSTDTQYF
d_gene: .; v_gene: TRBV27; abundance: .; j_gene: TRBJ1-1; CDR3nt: TGTGCCAGCAGAGAAGGGTGGGCGGGTGAAGCTTTCTTT; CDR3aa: CASREGWAGEAFF